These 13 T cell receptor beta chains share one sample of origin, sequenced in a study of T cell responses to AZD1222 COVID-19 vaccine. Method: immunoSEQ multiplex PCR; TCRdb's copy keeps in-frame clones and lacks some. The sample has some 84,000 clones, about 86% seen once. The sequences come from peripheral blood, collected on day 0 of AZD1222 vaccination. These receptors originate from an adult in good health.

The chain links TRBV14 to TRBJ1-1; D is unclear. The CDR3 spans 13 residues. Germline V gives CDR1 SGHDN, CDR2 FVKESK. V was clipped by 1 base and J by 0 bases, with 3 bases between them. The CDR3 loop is CASSQALNTEAFF. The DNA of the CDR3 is TGTGCCAGCAGCCAAGCTTTGAACACTGAAGCTTTCTTT.

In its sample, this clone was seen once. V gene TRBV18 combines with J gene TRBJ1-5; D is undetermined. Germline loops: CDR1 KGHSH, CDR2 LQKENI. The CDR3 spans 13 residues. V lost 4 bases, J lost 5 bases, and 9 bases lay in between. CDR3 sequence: CASSQGWDQPQHF. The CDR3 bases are TGTGCCAGCTCACAGGGATGGGATCAGCCCCAGCATTTT. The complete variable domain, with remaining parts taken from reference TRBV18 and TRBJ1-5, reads NAGVMQNPRHLVRRRGQEARLRCSPMKGHSHVYWYRQLPEEGLKFMVYLQKENIIDESGMPKERFSAEFPKEGPSILRIQQVVRGDSAAYFCASSQGWDQPQHFGDGTRLSIL.

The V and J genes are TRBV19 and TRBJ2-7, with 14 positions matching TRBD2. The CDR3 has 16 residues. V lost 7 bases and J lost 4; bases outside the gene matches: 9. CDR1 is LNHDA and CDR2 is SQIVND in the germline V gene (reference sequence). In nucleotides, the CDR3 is TGTGCCAGTACCGATACCGGGACTAGCGGGAGTTACGAGCAGTACTTC. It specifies CASTDTGTSGSYEQYF.

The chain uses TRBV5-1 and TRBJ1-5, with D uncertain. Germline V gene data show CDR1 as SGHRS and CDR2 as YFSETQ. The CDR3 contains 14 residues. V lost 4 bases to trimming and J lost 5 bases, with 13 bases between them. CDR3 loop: CASSLDGQDQPQHF. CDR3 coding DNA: TGCGCCAGCAGCCTGGACGGCCAAGATCAGCCCCAGCATTTT.

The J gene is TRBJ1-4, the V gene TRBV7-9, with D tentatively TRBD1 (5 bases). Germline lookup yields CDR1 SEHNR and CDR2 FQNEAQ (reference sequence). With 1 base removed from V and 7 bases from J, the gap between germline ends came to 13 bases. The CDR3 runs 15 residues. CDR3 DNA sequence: TGTGCCAGCAGCTTAGGAATAGGGGTCGGTGAAAAACTGTTTTTT. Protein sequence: CASSLGIGVGEKLFF.

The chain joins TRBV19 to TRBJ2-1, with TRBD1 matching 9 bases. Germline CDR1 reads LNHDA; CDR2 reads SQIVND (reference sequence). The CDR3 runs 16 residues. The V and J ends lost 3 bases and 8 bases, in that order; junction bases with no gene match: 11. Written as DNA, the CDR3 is TGTGCCAGTAGTATCCCGACAGGGGGAATTTCCGATGAGCAGTTCTTC. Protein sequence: CASSIPTGGISDEQFF.

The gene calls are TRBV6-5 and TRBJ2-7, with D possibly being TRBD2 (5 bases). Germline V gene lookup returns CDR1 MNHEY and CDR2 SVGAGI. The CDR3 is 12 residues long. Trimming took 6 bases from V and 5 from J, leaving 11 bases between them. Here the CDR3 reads CASRLPGNEQYF. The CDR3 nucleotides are TGTGCCAGCAGATTACCGGGGAACGAGCAGTACTTC.

The CDR3 loop is CASSPVRGLTTQYF. In DNA, the CDR3 is TGTGCCAGCAGCCCGGTCCGGGGTTTAACTACGCAGTATTTT. The rearrangement uses TRBV27 and TRBJ2-3; D might be TRBD2 (5 bases). The CDR3 length is 14 residues. With 6 bases removed from V and 8 bases from J, the gap between germline ends came to 18 bases. Germline V lookup: CDR1 MNHEY, CDR2 SMNVEV (reference sequence).

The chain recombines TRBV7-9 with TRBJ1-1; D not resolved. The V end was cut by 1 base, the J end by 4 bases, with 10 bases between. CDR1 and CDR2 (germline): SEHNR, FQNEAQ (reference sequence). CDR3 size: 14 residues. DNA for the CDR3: TGTGCCAGCAGCTTAGAAGGGTGGGGCACTGAAGCTTTCTTT. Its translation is CASSLEGWGTEAFF.

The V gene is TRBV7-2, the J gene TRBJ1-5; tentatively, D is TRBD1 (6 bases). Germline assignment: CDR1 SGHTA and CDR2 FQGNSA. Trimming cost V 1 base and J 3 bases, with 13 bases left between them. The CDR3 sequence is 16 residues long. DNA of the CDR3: TGTGCCAGCAGCTTAGAACGGGGGGCTAACAATCAGCCCCAGCATTTT. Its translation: CASSLERGANNQPQHF.

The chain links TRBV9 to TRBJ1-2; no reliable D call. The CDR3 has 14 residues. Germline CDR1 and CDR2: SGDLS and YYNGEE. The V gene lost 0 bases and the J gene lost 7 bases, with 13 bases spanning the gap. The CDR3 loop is CASSVASLGGGYTF. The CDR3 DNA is TGTGCCAGCAGCGTAGCTTCATTGGGAGGTGGCTACACCTTC.

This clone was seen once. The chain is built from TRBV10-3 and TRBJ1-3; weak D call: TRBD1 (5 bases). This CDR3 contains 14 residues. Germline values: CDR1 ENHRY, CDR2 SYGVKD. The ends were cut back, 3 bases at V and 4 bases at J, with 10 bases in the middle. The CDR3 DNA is TGTGCCATCAGTGACGGGGGATCCGGAAACACCATATATTTT. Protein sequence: CAISDGGSGNTIYF.

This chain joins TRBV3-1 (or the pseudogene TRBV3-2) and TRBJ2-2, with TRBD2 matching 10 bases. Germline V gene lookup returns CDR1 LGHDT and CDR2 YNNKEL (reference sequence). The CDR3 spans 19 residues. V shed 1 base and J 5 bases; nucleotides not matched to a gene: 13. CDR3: CASSQVITSGTVWTGELFF. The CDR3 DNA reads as TGTGCCAGCAGCCAAGTTATAACTAGCGGGACGGTATGGACCGGGGAGCTGTTTTTT.